This is a list of T cell receptor beta chains from one sample in a study of T cell responses to AZD1222 COVID-19 vaccine. Measured with immunoSEQ multiplex PCR; TCRdb has only the in-frame clones, and not every one. This sample carries approximately 99,000 clones, about 92% of them seen once, and the ten largest clones take roughly 3%. The sample in question was peripheral blood, obtained on day 0 of MenACWY control vaccination. Every receptor here comes from an adult in good health. CDR3s include the opening cysteine and the closing phenylalanine or tryptophan. D genes are given only for firm matches. Some rows have no size entry. The others give once, few or many, or a class for an expanded clone.

J: TRBJ1-1
size: -
V: TRBV14
D: -
DNA: TGTGCCAGCAGCCAAAGCAGGGAGGTAGGGGCTTTCTTT
CDR3: CASSQSREVGAFF

J: TRBJ1-3
size: -
V: TRBV5-1
D: -
DNA: TGCGCCAGCAGCTTGACCTACAGCACCTCTGGAAACACCATATATTTT
CDR3: CASSLTYSTSGNTIYF

J: TRBJ1-2
size: -
V: TRBV27
D: -
DNA: TGTGCCAGCAGTCCCATACAGTGGCGGGTCAACTATGGCTACACCTTC
CDR3: CASSPIQWRVNYGYTF

J: TRBJ2-2
size: -
V: TRBV27
D: TRBD1
DNA: TGTGCCAGCAGTTCCCCCTACAGGGGATCGACGTCTGCCGGGGAGCTGTTTTTT
CDR3: CASSSPYRGSTSAGELFF

J: TRBJ1-3
size: -
V: TRBV19
D: -
DNA: TGTGCCAGTGCCCCGTTAGCCGGAAACACCATATATTTT
CDR3: CASAPLAGNTIYF

J: TRBJ2-3
size: -
V: TRBV5-1
D: -
DNA: TGCGCCAGCAGCACCTTTTCCCGGGACACAGATACGCAGTATTTT
CDR3: CASSTFSRDTDTQYF

J: TRBJ1-1
size: -
V: TRBV3-1/TRBV3-2
D: -
DNA: TGTGCCAGCAGCCAAGGTCCAGGGTCGGGCTCTGAAGCTTTCTTT
CDR3: CASSQGPGSGSEAFF

J: TRBJ1-4
size: -
V: TRBV3-1/TRBV3-2
D: -
DNA: TGTGCCAGCAGCCGTCCGGGGACTAATGAAAAACTGTTTTTT
CDR3: CASSRPGTNEKLFF

J: TRBJ2-7
size: once
V: TRBV15
D: TRBD1
DNA: TGTGCCACCAGCAGAGAGCAGGGGGCGTACGAGCAGTACTTC
CDR3: CATSREQGAYEQYF

J: TRBJ2-3
size: -
V: TRBV5-1
D: -
DNA: TGCGCCAGCAGCTTGCCCCTAGATACGCAGTATTTT
CDR3: CASSLPLDTQYF

J: TRBJ2-7
size: -
V: TRBV6-2/TRBV6-3
D: TRBD1
DNA: TGTGCCAGCAGTTACCCCGACCGGGACAGGGTTGGCTACGAGCAGTACTTC
CDR3: CASSYPDRDRVGYEQYF

J: TRBJ2-3
size: once
V: TRBV11-3
D: TRBD2
DNA: TGTGCCAGCAGCTTATCGGGGGGAGGTGATACGCAGTATTTT
CDR3: CASSLSGGGDTQYF

J: TRBJ1-4
size: once
V: TRBV6-8
D: -
DNA: TGTGCCAGCAGTTACTCTGGGCAGGGGTTCAACAATGAAAAACTGTTTTTT
CDR3: CASSYSGQGFNNEKLFF

J: TRBJ2-2
size: -
V: TRBV5-1
D: TRBD2
DNA: TGCGCCAGCAGCTTGCCGCTAGCGGGGGCCTCGAACACCGGGGAGCTGTTTTTT
CDR3: CASSLPLAGASNTGELFF

J: TRBJ1-3
size: -
V: TRBV2
D: -
DNA: TGTGCCAGCAGTGTTGGCCGCGACACCATATATTTT
CDR3: CASSVGRDTIYF

J: TRBJ1-1
size: -
V: TRBV9
D: -
DNA: TGTGCCAGCAGCGTAGTGTCCAGGTTGAACACTGAAGCTTTCTTT
CDR3: CASSVVSRLNTEAFF

J: TRBJ2-4
size: -
V: TRBV20-1
D: -
DNA: TGCAGTGCTATGTCGGGGGACATTCAGTACTTC
CDR3: CSAMSGDIQYF

J: TRBJ1-6
size: -
V: TRBV4-2
D: -
DNA: TGTGCCAGCAGACTCTACGGGGACAAGAATTCACCCCTCCACTTT
CDR3: CASRLYGDKNSPLHF

J: TRBJ1-2
size: -
V: TRBV7-2
D: -
DNA: TGTGCCAGCAGCTTAGGCCCAGGGTTCGGCTATGGCTACACCTTC
CDR3: CASSLGPGFGYGYTF

J: TRBJ1-6
size: -
V: TRBV7-9
D: -
DNA: TGTGCCAGCAGCGGAAATTCACCCCTCCACTTT
CDR3: CASSGNSPLHF

J: TRBJ1-2
size: -
V: TRBV15
D: -
DNA: TGTGCCACCAGCAGAGATCGGGGTACCTATGGCTACACCTTC
CDR3: CATSRDRGTYGYTF

J: TRBJ1-5
size: -
V: TRBV6-5
D: -
DNA: TGTGCCAGCAGTTACTCGATAGGAAATCAGCCCCAGCATTTT
CDR3: CASSYSIGNQPQHF